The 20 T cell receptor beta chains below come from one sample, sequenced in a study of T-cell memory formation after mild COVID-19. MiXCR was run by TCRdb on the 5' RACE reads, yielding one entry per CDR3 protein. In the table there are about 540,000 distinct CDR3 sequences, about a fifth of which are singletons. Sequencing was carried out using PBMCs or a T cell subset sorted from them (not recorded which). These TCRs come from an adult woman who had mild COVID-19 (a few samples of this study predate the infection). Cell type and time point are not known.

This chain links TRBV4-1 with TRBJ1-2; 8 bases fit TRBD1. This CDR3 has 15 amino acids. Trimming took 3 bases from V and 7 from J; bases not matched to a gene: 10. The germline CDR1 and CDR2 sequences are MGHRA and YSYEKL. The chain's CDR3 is CASSHPGQVHFGYTF. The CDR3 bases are TGCGCCAGCAGCCACCCGGGACAGGTCCATTTTGGCTACACCTTC.

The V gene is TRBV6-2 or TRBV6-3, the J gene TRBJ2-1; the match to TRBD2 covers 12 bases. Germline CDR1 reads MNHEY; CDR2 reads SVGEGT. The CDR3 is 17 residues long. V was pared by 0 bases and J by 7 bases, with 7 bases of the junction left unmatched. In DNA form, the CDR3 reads TGTGCCAGCAGTTACTCCCCTCTAGCGGGAGGGGGGAATGAGCAGTTCTTC. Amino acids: CASSYSPLAGGGNEQFF.

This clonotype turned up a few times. CDR3 loop: CASSASTVWGGYTF. In nucleotides, the CDR3 is TGTGCCAGCAGCGCCTCGACAGTGTGGGGAGGCTACACCTTC. The chain links TRBV21-1 to TRBJ1-2; TRBD1, as called in the table, went unchecked against the DNA. TRBV21-1 is assigned pseudogene status. The length of the CDR3 is 14 residues.

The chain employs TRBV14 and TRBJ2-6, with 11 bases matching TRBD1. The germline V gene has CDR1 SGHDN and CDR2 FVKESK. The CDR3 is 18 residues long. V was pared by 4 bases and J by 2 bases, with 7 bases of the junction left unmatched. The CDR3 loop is CASSPKPGQGAGANVLTF. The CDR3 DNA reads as TGTGCCAGCAGCCCTAAACCGGGACAGGGGGCTGGGGCCAACGTCCTGACTTTC.

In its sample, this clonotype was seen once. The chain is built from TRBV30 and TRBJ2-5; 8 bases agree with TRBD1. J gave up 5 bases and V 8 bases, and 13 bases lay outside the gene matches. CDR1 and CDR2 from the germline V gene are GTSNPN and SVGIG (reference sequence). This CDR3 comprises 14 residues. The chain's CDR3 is CAPRTDRVPETQYF. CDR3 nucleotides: TGTGCCCCCCGAACGGACAGGGTTCCGGAGACCCAGTACTTC.

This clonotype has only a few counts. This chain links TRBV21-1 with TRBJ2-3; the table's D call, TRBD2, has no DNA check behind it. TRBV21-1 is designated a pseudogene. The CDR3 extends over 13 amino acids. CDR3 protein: CASPTRDTDTQYF. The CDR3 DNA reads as TGTGCCAGCCCCACGAGGGATACAGATACGCAGTATTTT.

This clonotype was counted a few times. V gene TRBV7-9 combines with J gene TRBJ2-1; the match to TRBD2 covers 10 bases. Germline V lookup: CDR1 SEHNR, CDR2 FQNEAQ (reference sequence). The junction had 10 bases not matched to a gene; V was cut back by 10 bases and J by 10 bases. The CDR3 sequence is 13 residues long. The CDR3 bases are TGTGCCACCGGCCAGCGGGAGGGCCCCGAGCAGTTCTTC. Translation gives CATGQREGPEQFF.

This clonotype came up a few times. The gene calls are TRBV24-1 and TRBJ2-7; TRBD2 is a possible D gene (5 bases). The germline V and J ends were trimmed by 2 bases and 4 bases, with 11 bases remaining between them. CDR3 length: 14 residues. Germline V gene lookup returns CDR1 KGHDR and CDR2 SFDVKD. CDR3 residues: CATSDSGLRYEQYF. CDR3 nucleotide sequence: TGTGCCACCAGTGATTCTGGACTCCGGTACGAGCAGTACTTC.

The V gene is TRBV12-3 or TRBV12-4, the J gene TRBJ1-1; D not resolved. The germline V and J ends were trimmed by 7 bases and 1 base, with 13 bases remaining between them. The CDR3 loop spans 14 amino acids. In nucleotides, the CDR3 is TGTGCCAGCATCCCAGTGGGAGAGAACACTGAAGCTTTCTTT. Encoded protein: CASIPVGENTEAFF.

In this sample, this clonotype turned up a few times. The chain's CDR3 is CASSLYSPYEQYF. The CDR3 nucleotides are TGCGCCAGCAGCTTGTACTCACCCTACGAGCAGTACTTC. The chain joins TRBV5-1 to TRBJ2-7; D call uncertain. The germline gives CDR1 SGHRS, CDR2 YFSETQ. CDR3 length: 13 amino acids. V was cut by 1 base and J by 2 bases, with 7 bases left in between.

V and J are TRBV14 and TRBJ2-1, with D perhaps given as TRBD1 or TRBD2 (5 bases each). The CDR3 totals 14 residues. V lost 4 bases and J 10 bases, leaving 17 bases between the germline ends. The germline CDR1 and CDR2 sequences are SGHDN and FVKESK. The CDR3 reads CASSLRGSRPEQFF. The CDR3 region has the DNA TGTGCCAGCAGCCTTCGGGGCAGTCGGCCCGAGCAGTTCTTC.

CDR3 residues: CSARGLAGDTYEQYF. The CDR3 DNA reads TGCAGTGCTAGAGGGCTAGCGGGGGACACCTACGAGCAGTACTTC. V is TRBV20-1 and J is TRBJ2-7; 10 bases match TRBD2. The CDR3 contains 15 residues. From germline, CDR1 is DFQATT and CDR2 SNEGSKA (reference sequence). V lost 1 base and J lost 2; bases outside the gene matches: 5.

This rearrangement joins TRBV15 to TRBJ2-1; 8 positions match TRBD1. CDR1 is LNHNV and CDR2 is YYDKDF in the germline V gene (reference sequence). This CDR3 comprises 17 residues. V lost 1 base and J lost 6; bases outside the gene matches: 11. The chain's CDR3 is CATSRAPPGGFLNEQFF. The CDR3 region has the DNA TGTGCCACCAGCAGAGCACCCCCAGGGGGCTTTCTCAATGAGCAGTTCTTC.

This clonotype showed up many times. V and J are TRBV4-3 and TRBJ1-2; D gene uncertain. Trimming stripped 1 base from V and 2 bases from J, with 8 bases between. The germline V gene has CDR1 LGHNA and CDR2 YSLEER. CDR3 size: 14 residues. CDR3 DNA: TGCGCCAGCAGCCAAGGACGGCTAAACTATGGCTACACCTTC. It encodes CASSQGRLNYGYTF.

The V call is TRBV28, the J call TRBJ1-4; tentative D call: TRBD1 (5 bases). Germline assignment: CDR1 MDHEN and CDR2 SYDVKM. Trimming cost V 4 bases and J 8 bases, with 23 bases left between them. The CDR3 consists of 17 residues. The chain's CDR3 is CASSSRRGEGGDEKLFF. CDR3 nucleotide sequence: TGTGCCAGCAGTTCCCGCCGGGGGGAGGGCGGAGACGAAAAACTGTTTTTT.

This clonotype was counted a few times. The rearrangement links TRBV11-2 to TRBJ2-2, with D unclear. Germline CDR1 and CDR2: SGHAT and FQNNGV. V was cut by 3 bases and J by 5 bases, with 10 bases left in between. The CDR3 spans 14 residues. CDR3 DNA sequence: TGTGCCAGCAGCTTTGCAGGACGTACCGGGGAGCTGTTTTTT. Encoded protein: CASSFAGRTGELFF.

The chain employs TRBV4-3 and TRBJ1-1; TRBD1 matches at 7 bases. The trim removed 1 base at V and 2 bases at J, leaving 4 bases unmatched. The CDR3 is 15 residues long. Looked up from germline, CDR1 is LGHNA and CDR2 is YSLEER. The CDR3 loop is CASSQGTGINTEAFF. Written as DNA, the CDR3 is TGCGCCAGCAGCCAAGGGACAGGAATAAACACTGAAGCTTTCTTT.

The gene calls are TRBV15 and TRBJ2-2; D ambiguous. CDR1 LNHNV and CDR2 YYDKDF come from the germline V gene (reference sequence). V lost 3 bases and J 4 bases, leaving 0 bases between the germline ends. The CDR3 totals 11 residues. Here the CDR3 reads CATSSTGELFF. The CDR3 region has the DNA TGTGCCACCAGCAGCACCGGGGAGCTGTTTTTT.

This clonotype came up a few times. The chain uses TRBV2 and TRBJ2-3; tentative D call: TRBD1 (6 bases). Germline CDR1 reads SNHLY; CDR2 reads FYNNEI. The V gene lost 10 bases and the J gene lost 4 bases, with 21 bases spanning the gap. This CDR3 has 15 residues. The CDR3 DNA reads TGTGCCACCCCTGTGGGGGCGTCGGGCGCAGATACGCAGTATTTT. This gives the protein CATPVGASGADTQYF.

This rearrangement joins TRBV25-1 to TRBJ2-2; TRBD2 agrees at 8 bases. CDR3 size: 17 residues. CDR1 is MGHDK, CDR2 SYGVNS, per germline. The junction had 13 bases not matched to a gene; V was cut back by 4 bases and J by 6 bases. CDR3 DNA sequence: TGTGCCAGCAGTGGACAGGCGGGAGGCTGGCAGTCCGGGGAGCTGTTTTTT. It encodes CASSGQAGGWQSGELFF.